The source of this T cell receptor beta chain is a study of T cells in Graves' hyperthyroidism and ophthalmopathy. Looked up from germline, CDR1 is LNHDA and CDR2 is SQIVND (reference sequence). With 6 bases clipped from V and 1 base from J, the junction kept 1 base outside the gene matches. The CDR3 runs 13 residues. Amplification of TCR beta CDR3 regions used RNA as the template. HTBI primers drove first-round RT-PCR of the TCR CDR3. TCRdb itself ran the multiplex PCR reads through MiXCR, one entry per CDR3 protein. The sample holds approximately 720,000 distinct CDR3 sequences, approximately 19% seen once.

This TCR was sampled from a woman aged 45 to 65 with Graves' hyperthyroidism that later progressed to Graves' ophthalmopathy. V usage is TRBV19 and J usage is TRBJ1-1, with TRBD1 matching 8 bases. Input material: blood. In DNA form, the CDR3 reads TGTGCCAGTAGGGACAGGGAGAACACTGAAGCTTTCTTT. Translation gives CASRDRENTEAFF. Full variable domain (missing parts from reference TRBV19 and TRBJ1-1): DGGITQSPKYLFRKEGQNVTLSCEQNLNHDAMYWYRQDPGQGLRLIYYSQIVNDFQKGDIAEGYSVSREKKESFPLTVTSAQKNPTAFYLCASRDRENTEAFFGQGTRLTVV.